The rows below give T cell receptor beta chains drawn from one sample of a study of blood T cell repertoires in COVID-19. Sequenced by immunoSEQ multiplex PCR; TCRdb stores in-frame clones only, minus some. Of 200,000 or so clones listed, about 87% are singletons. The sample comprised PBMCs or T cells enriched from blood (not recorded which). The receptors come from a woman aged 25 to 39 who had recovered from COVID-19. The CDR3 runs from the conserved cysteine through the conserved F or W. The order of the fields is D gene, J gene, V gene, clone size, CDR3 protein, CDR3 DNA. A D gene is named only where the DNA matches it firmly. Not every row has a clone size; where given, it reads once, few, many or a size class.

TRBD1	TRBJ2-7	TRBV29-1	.	CSVELQGVTYEQYF	TGCAGCGTTGAATTACAGGGGGTAACCTACGAGCAGTACTTC
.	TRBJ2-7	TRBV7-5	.	CVRSPRTSGGPSYEQYF	TGTGTCAGAAGCCCCCGGACTAGCGGGGGCCCGTCCTACGAGCAGTACTTC
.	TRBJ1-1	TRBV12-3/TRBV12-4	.	CASSFSGHTEAFF	TGTGCCAGCAGTTTTTCAGGGCACACTGAAGCTTTCTTT
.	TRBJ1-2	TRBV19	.	CASSDPRQGTYGYTF	TGTGCCAGTAGCGACCCTCGGCAGGGGACCTATGGCTACACCTTC
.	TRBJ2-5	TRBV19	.	CASSIEGTLYQETQYF	TGTGCCAGTAGTATAGAAGGGACACTGTACCAAGAGACCCAGTACTTC
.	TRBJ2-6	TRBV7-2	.	CASSLAAGDSGANVLTF	TGTGCCAGCAGCTTAGCAGCGGGCGACTCTGGGGCCAACGTCCTGACTTTC
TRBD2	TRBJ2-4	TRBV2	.	CASSESAGGPVNIQYF	TGTGCCAGCAGTGAATCGGCGGGGGGGCCGGTAAACATTCAGTACTTC
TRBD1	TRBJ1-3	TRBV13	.	CASSLGLSRQGAKGNTIYF	TGTGCCAGCAGCTTAGGCCTGTCGAGACAGGGGGCTAAAGGAAACACCATATATTTT
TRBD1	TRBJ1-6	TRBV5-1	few	CASSLEGAENSPLHF	TGCGCCAGCAGCTTGGAGGGGGCAGAGAATTCACCCCTCCACTTT
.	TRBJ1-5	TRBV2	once	CASLPTSQGKQPQHF	TGTGCCAGCCTACCGACGTCTCAGGGAAAACAGCCCCAGCATTTT
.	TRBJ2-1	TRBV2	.	CASDKLTPFNEQFF	TGTGCCAGCGACAAACTCACGCCGTTCAATGAGCAGTTCTTC
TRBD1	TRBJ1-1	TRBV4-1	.	CASSHDRGMNTEAFF	TGCGCCAGCAGCCATGACAGGGGCATGAACACTGAAGCTTTCTTT
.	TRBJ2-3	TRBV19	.	CASSPRQVTDTQYF	TGTGCCAGTAGTCCCCGACAGGTCACAGATACGCAGTATTTT
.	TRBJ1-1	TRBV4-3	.	CASSQVDRNTEAFF	TGCGCCAGCAGCCAAGTAGACAGAAACACTGAAGCTTTCTTT
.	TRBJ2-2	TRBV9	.	CASSVDVTGELFF	TGTGCCAGCAGCGTAGATGTAACCGGGGAGCTGTTTTTT
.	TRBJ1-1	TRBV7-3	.	CASSLTAYGTEAFF	TGTGCCAGCAGCTTGACAGCGTATGGGACTGAAGCTTTCTTT
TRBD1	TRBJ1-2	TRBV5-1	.	CASTPGQGNLLYGYTF	TGCGCCAGCACCCCGGGACAGGGTAATCTACTTTATGGCTACACCTTC
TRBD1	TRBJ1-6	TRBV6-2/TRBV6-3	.	CASSYLQTGSNSPLHF	TGTGCCAGCAGTTACCTCCAGACAGGGAGTAATTCACCCCTCCACTTT
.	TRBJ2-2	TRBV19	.	CASSIQGTASGELFF	TGTGCCAGTAGTATACAGGGCACCGCCAGCGGGGAGCTGTTTTTT
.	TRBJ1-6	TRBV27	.	CASSLARPNSPLHF	TGTGCCAGCAGTTTGGCCAGGCCGAATTCACCCCTCCACTTT